A selection of T cell receptor beta chains follows, all from one sample in a study of blood T cell repertoires in COVID-19. This table comes from immunoSEQ multiplex PCR, and its TCRdb copy is limited to in-frame clones, with some not included. This table has under 200,000 clones, roughly 83% appearing once. The sequenced sample was peripheral blood. The receptor set was obtained from a woman aged 40 to 55 with COVID-19, enrolled during active disease. The CDR3 runs from the conserved cysteine through the conserved F or W. A D gene is named only where the DNA matches it firmly. Some rows have no size entry. The others give once, few or many, or a class for an expanded clone.

abundance | j_gene | len | v_gene | d_gene | CDR3aa | CDR3nt
- | TRBJ1-1 | 16 | TRBV3-1/TRBV3-2 | TRBD1 | CASSHGGTGGNTEAFF | TGTGCCAGCAGCCACGGGGGGACAGGGGGCAACACTGAAGCTTTCTTT
few | TRBJ2-7 | 15 | TRBV19 | - | CASSVQAYQSYEQYF | TGTGCCAGTAGCGTACAGGCCTATCAATCCTACGAGCAGTACTTC
- | TRBJ2-3 | 16 | TRBV9 | TRBD2 | CASSARSGGHAGTQYF | TGTGCCAGCAGCGCACGTAGCGGGGGCCACGCGGGGACGCAGTATTTT
- | TRBJ2-2 | 14 | TRBV4-1 | TRBD2 | CASGTSGGVGELFF | TGCGCCAGCGGTACTAGCGGGGGGGTCGGGGAGCTGTTTTTT
- | TRBJ2-3 | 15 | TRBV3-1/TRBV3-2 | TRBD2 | CASSPLAGGYDTQYF | TGTGCCAGCAGCCCGCTAGCGGGGGGATACGATACGCAGTATTTT
- | TRBJ2-1 | 14 | TRBV10-3 | TRBD2 | CAISAGLAGYEQFF | TGTGCCATCAGCGCTGGACTAGCGGGCTATGAGCAGTTCTTC
- | TRBJ1-5 | 15 | TRBV11-3 | TRBD1 | CASSRTGDFNQPQHF | TGTGCCAGCAGCCGGACAGGGGATTTTAATCAGCCCCAGCATTTT
- | TRBJ2-2 | 14 | TRBV6-6 | - | CASSYLRDTGELFF | TGTGCCAGCAGTTACCTCAGGGATACCGGGGAGCTGTTTTTT
few | TRBJ2-7 | 14 | TRBV14 | - | CASSQVTGGYEQYF | TGTGCCAGCAGCCAAGTAACCGGCGGCTACGAGCAGTACTTC
- | TRBJ2-3 | 17 | TRBV3-1/TRBV3-2 | TRBD2 | CASSQEGLAGVADTQYF | TGTGCCAGCAGCCAAGAGGGACTAGCGGGAGTGGCAGATACGCAGTATTTT
few | TRBJ1-4 | 17 | TRBV7-2 | TRBD1 | CASSLLPSTGGGEKLFF | TGTGCCAGCAGCTTACTCCCCTCGACAGGGGGGGGTGAAAAACTGTTTTTT
- | TRBJ1-1 | 15 | TRBV6-6 | TRBD1 | CASSPRDRGGTEAFF | TGTGCCAGCAGTCCAAGGGACAGGGGAGGGACTGAAGCTTTCTTT
- | TRBJ1-6 | 14 | TRBV6-5 | - | CASSIQGNNSPLHF | TGTGCCAGCAGCATACAGGGCAATAATTCACCCCTCCACTTT
- | TRBJ1-6 | 14 | TRBV6-6 | TRBD1 | CASRMDRAGSPLHF | TGTGCCAGCAGGATGGACAGGGCGGGGTCACCCCTCCACTTT
- | TRBJ2-2 | 13 | TRBV11-2 | - | CASARGHTGELFF | TGTGCCAGTGCCAGGGGCCACACCGGGGAGCTGTTTTTT
- | TRBJ1-6 | 13 | TRBV19 | - | CASSPMVEAPLHF | TGTGCCAGTAGCCCCATGGTGGAGGCACCCCTCCACTTT
- | TRBJ1-1 | 15 | TRBV2 | TRBD1 | CASTGQGALNTEAFF | TGTGCCAGCACCGGACAGGGAGCGCTGAACACTGAAGCTTTCTTT
once | TRBJ1-1 | 14 | TRBV6-5 | - | CASSLYRDGTEAFF | TGTGCCAGCAGCCTCTACAGGGACGGCACTGAAGCTTTCTTT